This is a list of T cell receptor beta chains from one sample in a study of Ad26.COV2.S vaccination and SARS-CoV-2 variants. TCRdb's copy holds only in-frame clones and misses some; the assay was immunoSEQ multiplex PCR. This table has more than 300,000 clones, 85% appearing once. Sequencing was performed on peripheral blood, taken in a trial of Ad26.COV2.S vaccine versus placebo. These receptors all come from a person aged 18 to 59 who received the Ad26.COV2.S COVID-19 vaccine or a placebo. CDR3s include the opening cysteine and the closing phenylalanine or tryptophan. The D gene is left open where the match is weak. Clone size is stated in some rows and not others, as once, few, many or a class when expanded.

d_call	v_call	clone_size	j_call	cdr3_nt	cdr3_aa
-	TRBV2	-	TRBJ2-5	TGTGCCAGCAGTTTCGACCAAGAGACCCAGTACTTC	CASSFDQETQYF
TRBD1	TRBV7-9	-	TRBJ2-5	TGTGCCAGCAGCGCAGGGGGCAAGGAGAGGGAGACCCAGTACTTC	CASSAGGKERETQYF
-	TRBV28	-	TRBJ2-7	TGTGCCAGCAGCCCAATTTCAGGGGTAAAGTACTTC	CASSPISGVKYF
-	TRBV28	-	TRBJ1-5	TGTGCCAGCAGCCGACGGGGGGATAGCAATCAGCCCCAGCATTTT	CASSRRGDSNQPQHF
-	TRBV5-1	-	TRBJ1-1	TGCGCCAGCAGCTTGACAGGGCGGACTGAAGCTTTCTTT	CASSLTGRTEAFF
TRBD1	TRBV13	-	TRBJ2-7	TGTGCCAGCAGCTTAACCCTCCGACAGGGACCAGGCGAGCAGTACTTC	CASSLTLRQGPGEQYF
-	TRBV27	-	TRBJ1-5	TGTGCCAGCAGTTTTAGGGATACTGGGAGGGAGCCCCAGCATTTT	CASSFRDTGREPQHF
-	TRBV10-3	-	TRBJ1-2	TGTGCCACACAAGGGAGGGATTTGGGGCCCCGTGGTGGCTACACCTTC	CATQGRDLGPRGGYTF
TRBD2	TRBV10-2	few	TRBJ2-2	TGCGCCAGCAGTGAGGGGGGACTAGCGGGGGACGGGGAGCTGTTTTTT	CASSEGGLAGDGELFF
-	TRBV5-5	-	TRBJ2-6	TGTGCCAGCAACAGGGCGCTCTCTGGGGCCAACGTCCTGACTTTC	CASNRALSGANVLTF
-	TRBV6-6	-	TRBJ1-5	TGTGCCAGCGGGCAGGTACTCAATCAGCCCCAGCATTTT	CASGQVLNQPQHF
-	TRBV6-5	-	TRBJ1-1	TGTGCCAGCAGCCCGGGACGGGAAAACACTGAAGCTTTCTTT	CASSPGRENTEAFF
-	TRBV4-1	-	TRBJ2-3	TGCGCCAGCAGCCCTCTAGGGGCCCTGACGCAGTATTTT	CASSPLGALTQYF
-	TRBV7-3	-	TRBJ2-2	TGTGCCAGCAGCCCGATCTCGACAGATCCTAACACCGGGGAGCTGTTTTTT	CASSPISTDPNTGELFF
TRBD2	TRBV28	-	TRBJ2-2	TGTGCCAGCAGCCCCCTTCCTAGCGGGGGGGCGACCGGGGAGCTGTTTTTT	CASSPLPSGGATGELFF
-	TRBV5-1	-	TRBJ1-2	TGCGCCAGCAGCTTGGCTGAGGGGTTCGAGGGCTACACCTTC	CASSLAEGFEGYTF
-	TRBV3-1/TRBV3-2	-	TRBJ2-6	TGTGCCAGCAGCCAAAACGACAGGAGGAGCTCTGGGGCCAACGTCCTGACTTTC	CASSQNDRRSSGANVLTF
-	TRBV6-5	-	TRBJ2-2	TGTGCCAGCAGTTACTCGATCAGTCCCACCGGGGAGCTGTTTTTT	CASSYSISPTGELFF
-	TRBV28	-	TRBJ2-7	TGTGCCAGCAGTTTAGTAGGGGAGCAGTACTTC	CASSLVGEQYF
-	TRBV3-1/TRBV3-2	-	TRBJ1-2	TGTGCCAGCAGCCAAGTCCGGGGAGCAGGGGGCTACACCTTC	CASSQVRGAGGYTF
TRBD2	TRBV11-2	-	TRBJ2-7	TGTGCCAGCAGCTTACGGTTGGGACTAGTCTACGAGCAGTACTTC	CASSLRLGLVYEQYF
-	TRBV4-2	-	TRBJ2-3	TGTGCCAGCAGAACGGGACTCAACACAGATACGCAGTATTTT	CASRTGLNTDTQYF
-	TRBV7-9	few	TRBJ2-7	TGTGCCAGCAGCTTAGGACTAAACTGGGACGAGCAGTACTTC	CASSLGLNWDEQYF
-	TRBV5-6	-	TRBJ2-7	TGTGCCAGCAGCTCCGGCAGGGGCTACGAGCAGTACTTC	CASSSGRGYEQYF
-	TRBV5-4	-	TRBJ2-1	TGTGCCAGCAGCTTGGGGGGGTGGGGGCCGAGTGGTGAGCAGTTCTTC	CASSLGGWGPSGEQFF
TRBD2	TRBV5-1	-	TRBJ2-3	TGCGCCAGCAGCTTGGGGGGGACTAGTCGCTCCTTCACAGATACGCAGTATTTT	CASSLGGTSRSFTDTQYF
-	TRBV19	-	TRBJ2-3	TGTGCCAGTAGTAACCAGGGCGCAGATACGCAGTATTTT	CASSNQGADTQYF
TRBD2	TRBV5-5	-	TRBJ2-5	TGTGCCAGCAGCTACCCTAGCGGGGCCCAAGAGACCCAGTACTTC	CASSYPSGAQETQYF
-	TRBV4-1	-	TRBJ1-2	TGCGCCAGCAGCCCCGCCCTTACTAACTATGGCTACACCTTC	CASSPALTNYGYTF
TRBD2	TRBV27	-	TRBJ2-1	TGTGCCAGCAGTAGGACTAGCGGGGGGGCATCGGTATTCTTC	CASSRTSGGASVFF
-	TRBV5-1	-	TRBJ1-1	TGCGCCAGCAGCTTTAATGGGATAGTGAACACTGAAGCTTTCTTT	CASSFNGIVNTEAFF
-	TRBV11-3	-	TRBJ1-1	TGTGCCAGCAGCTTAGATTCTACAGTCCCTGAAGCTTTCTTT	CASSLDSTVPEAFF
-	TRBV7-2	-	TRBJ1-6	TGTGCCAGCAGCTTAGGACAGAGGAGGGAGAATTCACCCCTCCACTTT	CASSLGQRRENSPLHF